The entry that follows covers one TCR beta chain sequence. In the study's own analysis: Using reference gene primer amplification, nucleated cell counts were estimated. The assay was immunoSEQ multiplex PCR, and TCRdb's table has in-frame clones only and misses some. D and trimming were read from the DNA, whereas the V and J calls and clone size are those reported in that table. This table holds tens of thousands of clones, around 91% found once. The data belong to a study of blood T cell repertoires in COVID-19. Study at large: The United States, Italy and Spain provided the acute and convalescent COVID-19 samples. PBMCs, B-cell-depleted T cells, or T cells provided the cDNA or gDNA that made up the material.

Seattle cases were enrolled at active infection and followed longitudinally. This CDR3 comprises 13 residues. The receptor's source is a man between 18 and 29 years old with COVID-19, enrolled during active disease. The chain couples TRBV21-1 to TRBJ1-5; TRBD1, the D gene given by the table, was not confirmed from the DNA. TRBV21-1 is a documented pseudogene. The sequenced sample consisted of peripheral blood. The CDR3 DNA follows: TGTGCCAGCACCCGGACAGCAGATCAGCCCCAGCATTTT. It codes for CASTRTADQPQHF.